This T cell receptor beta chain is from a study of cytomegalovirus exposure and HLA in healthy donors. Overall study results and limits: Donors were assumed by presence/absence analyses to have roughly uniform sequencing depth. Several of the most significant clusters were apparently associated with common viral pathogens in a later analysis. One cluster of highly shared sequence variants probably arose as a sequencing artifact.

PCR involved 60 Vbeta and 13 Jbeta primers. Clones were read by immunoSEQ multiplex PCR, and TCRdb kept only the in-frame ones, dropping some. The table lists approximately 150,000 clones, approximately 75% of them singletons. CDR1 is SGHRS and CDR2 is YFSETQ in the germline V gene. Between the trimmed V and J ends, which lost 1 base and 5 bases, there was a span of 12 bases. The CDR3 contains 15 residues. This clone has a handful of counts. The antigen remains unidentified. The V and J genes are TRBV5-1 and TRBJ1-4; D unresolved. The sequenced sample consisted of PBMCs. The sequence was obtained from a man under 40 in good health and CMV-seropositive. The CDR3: CASSLLTGSNEKLFF. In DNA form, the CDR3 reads TGCGCCAGCAGCTTGTTAACGGGTAGCAATGAAAAACTGTTTTTT. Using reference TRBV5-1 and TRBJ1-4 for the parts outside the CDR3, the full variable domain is KAGVTQTPRYLIKTRGQQVTLSCSPISGHRSVSWYQQTPGQGLQFLFEYFSETQRNKGNFPGRFSGRQFSNSRSEMNVSTLELGDSALYLCASSLLTGSNEKLFFGSGTQLSVL.